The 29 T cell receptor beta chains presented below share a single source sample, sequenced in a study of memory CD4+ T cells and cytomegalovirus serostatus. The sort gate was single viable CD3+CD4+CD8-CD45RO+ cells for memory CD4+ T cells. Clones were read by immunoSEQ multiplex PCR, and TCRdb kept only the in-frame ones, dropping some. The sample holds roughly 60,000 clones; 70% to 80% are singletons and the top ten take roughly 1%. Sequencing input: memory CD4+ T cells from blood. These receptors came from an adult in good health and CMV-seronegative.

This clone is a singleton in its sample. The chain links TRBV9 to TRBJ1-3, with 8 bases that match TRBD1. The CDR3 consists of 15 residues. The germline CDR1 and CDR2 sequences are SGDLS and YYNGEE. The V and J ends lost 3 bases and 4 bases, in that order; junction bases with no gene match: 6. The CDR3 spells CASSGPGTGGNTIYF. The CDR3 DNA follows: TGTGCCAGCAGCGGCCCCGGGACAGGCGGAAACACCATATATTTT. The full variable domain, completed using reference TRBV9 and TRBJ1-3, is DSGVTQTPKHLITATGQRVTLRCSPRSGDLSVYWYQQSLDQGLQFLIQYYNGEERAKGNILERFSAQQFPDLHSELNLSSLELGDSALYFCASSGPGTGGNTIYFGEGSWLTVV.

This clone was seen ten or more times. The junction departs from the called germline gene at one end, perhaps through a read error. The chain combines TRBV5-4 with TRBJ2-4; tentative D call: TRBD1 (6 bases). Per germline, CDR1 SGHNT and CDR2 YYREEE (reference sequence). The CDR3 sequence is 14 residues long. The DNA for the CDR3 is TGTGCCAGCAGCTTCTGGGCCGCAGGGGAGTCAACTCACTTC. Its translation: CASSFWAAGESTHF.

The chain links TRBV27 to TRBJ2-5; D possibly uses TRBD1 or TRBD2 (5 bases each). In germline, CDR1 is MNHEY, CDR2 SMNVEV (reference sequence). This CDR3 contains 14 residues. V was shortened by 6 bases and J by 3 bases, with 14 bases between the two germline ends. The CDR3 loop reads CASRQGRLKETQYF. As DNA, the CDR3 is TGTGCCAGCAGGCAGGGACGGTTAAAAGAGACCCAGTACTTC.

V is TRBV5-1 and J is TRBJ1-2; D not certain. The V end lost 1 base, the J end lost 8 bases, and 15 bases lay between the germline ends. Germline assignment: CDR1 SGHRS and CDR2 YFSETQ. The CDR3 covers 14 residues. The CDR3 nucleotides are TGCGCCAGCAGCTTGCGTGCCGGGGATGGCGGCTACACCTTC. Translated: CASSLRAGDGGYTF.

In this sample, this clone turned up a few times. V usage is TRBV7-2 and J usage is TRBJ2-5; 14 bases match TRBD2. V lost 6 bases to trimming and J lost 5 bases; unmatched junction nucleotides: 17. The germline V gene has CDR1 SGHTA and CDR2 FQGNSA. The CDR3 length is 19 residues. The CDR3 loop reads CASRPYPGLAGVRWETQYF. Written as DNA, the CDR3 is TGTGCCAGCAGGCCCTACCCGGGACTAGCGGGAGTAAGGTGGGAGACCCAGTACTTC.

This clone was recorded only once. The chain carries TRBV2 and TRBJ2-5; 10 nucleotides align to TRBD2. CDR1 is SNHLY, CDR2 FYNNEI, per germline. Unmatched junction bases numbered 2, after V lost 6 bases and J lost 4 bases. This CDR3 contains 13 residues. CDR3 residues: CASRVAGGETQYF. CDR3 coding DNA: TGTGCCAGCAGGGTAGCGGGAGGAGAGACCCAGTACTTC.

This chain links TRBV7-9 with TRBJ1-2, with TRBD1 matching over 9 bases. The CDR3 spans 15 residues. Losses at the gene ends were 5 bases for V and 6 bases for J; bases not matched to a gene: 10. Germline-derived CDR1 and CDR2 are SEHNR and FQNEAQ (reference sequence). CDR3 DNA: TGTGCCAGCAGCCCGTCCGGGACAGGGCACGATGGCTACACCTTC. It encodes CASSPSGTGHDGYTF. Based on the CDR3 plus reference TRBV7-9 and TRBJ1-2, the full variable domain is DTGVSQNPRHKITKRGQNVTFRCDPISEHNRLYWYRQTLGQGPEFLTYFQNEAQLEKSRLLSDRFSAERPKGSFSTLEIQRTEQGDSAMYLCASSPSGTGHDGYTFGSGTRLTVV.

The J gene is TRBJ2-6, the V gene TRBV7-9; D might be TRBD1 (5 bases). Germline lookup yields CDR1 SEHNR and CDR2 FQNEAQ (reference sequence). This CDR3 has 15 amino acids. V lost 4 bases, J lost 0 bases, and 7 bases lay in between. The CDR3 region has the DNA TGTGCCAGCAGCTGGGGCAGCTCTGGGGCCAACGTCCTGACTTTC. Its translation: CASSWGSSGANVLTF.

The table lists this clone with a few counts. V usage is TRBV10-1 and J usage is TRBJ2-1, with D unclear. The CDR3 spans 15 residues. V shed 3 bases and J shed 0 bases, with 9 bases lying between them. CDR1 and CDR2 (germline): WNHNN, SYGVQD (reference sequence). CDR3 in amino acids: CASSDPPSSYNEQFF. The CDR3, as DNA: TGCGCCAGCAGTGACCCCCCGAGCTCCTACAATGAGCAGTTCTTC.

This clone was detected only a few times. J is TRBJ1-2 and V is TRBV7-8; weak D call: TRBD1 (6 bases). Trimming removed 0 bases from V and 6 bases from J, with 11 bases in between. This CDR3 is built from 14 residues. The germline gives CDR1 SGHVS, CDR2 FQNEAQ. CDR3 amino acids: CASSLARGLDGYTF. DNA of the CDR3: TGTGCCAGCAGCTTAGCGCGGGGGCTCGATGGCTACACCTTC.

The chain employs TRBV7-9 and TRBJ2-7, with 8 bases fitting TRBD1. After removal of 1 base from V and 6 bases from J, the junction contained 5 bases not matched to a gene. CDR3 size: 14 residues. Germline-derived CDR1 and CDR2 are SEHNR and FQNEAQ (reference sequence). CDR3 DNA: TGTGCCAGCAGCTTAGTCCAGGGGGCGGGCGAGCAGTACTTC. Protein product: CASSLVQGAGEQYF.

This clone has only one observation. The CDR3 region is CAWSVGQFNQPQHF. The CDR3 nucleotides read TGTGCCTGGAGTGTAGGGCAGTTCAATCAGCCCCAGCATTTT. The rearrangement uses TRBV30 and TRBJ1-5; no clear D gene. The ends were cut back, 0 bases at V and 3 bases at J, with 9 bases in the middle. The CDR3 runs to 14 residues. Looked up from germline, CDR1 is GTSNPN and CDR2 is SVGIG (reference sequence).

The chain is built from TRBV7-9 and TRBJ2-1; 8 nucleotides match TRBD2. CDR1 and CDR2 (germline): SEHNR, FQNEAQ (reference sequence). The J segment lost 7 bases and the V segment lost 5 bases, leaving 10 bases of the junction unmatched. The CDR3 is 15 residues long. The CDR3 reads CASSPSGSQGNEQFF. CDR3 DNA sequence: TGTGCCAGCAGCCCGAGCGGGAGTCAGGGTAATGAGCAGTTCTTC.

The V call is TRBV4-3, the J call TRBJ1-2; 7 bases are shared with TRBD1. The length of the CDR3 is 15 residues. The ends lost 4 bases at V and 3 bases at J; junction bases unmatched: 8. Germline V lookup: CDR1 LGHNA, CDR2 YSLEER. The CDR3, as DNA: TGCGCCAGCAGCCCTCACAGGGGAACGGACTATGGCTACACCTTC. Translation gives CASSPHRGTDYGYTF.

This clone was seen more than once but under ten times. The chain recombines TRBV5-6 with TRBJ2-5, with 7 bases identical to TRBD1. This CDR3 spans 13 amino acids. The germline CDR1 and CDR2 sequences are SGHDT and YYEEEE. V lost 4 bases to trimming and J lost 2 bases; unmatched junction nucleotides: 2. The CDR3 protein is CASSVDRQETQYF. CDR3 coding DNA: TGTGCCAGCAGCGTGGACAGGCAAGAGACCCAGTACTTC.

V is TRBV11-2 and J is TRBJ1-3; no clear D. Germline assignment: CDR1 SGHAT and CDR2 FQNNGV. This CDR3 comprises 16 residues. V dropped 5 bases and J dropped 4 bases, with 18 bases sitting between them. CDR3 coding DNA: TGTGCCAGCAGCCCCCCACGAGGTGTGTCGGGAAACACCATATATTTT. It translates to CASSPPRGVSGNTIYF.

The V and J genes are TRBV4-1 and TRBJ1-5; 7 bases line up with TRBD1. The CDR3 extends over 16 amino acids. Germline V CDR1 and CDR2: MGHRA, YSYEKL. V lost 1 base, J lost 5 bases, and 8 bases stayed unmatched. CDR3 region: CASSQGQGTFDQPQHF. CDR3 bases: TGCGCCAGCAGCCAAGGACAGGGTACTTTCGATCAGCCCCAGCATTTT.

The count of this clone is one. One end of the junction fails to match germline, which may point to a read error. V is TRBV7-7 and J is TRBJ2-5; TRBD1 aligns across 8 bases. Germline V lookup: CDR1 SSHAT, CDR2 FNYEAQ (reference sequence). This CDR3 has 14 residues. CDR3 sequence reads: CASSLGQGQETQYF. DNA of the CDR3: TGTGCTAGCAGCTTAGGACAGGGACAAGAGACCCAGTACTTC.

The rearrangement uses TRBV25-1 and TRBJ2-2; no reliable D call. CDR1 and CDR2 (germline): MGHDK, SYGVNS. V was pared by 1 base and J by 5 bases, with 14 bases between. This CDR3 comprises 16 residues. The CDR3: CASSEFAVPFTGELFF. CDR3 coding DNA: TGTGCCAGCAGTGAATTTGCAGTCCCCTTTACCGGGGAGCTGTTTTTT.

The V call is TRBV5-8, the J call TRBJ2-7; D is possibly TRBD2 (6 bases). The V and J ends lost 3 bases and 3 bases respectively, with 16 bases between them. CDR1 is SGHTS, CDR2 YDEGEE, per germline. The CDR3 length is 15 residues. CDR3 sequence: CASSSRRFGGYEQYF. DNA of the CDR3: TGTGCCAGCAGCTCGCGGCGGTTCGGGGGCTACGAGCAGTACTTC.

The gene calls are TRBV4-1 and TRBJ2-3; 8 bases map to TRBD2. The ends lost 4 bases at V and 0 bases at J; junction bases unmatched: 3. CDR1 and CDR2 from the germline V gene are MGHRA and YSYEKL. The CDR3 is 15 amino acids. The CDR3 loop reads CASSLLAGSTDTQYF. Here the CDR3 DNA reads TGCGCCAGCAGCCTCTTAGCGGGGAGCACAGATACGCAGTATTTT.

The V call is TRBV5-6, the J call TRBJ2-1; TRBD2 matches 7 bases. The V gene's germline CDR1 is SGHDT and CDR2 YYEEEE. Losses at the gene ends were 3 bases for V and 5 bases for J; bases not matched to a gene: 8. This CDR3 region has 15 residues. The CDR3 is CASSSGLVNHNEQFF. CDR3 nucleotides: TGTGCCAGCAGCTCCGGACTAGTAAACCACAATGAGCAGTTCTTC.

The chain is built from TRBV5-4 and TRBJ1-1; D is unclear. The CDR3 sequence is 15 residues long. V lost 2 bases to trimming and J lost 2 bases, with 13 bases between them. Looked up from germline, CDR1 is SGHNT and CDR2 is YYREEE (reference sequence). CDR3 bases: TGTGCCAGCAGCTTAGGAACTGCTTCAAACACTGAAGCTTTCTTT. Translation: CASSLGTASNTEAFF. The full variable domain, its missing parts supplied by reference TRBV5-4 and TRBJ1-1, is ETGVTQSPTHLIKTRGQQVTLRCSSQSGHNTVSWYQQALGQGPQFIFQYYREEENGRGNFPPRFSGLQFPNYSSELNVNALELDDSALYLCASSLGTASNTEAFFGQGTRLTVV.

CDR3 sequence (DNA): TGTGCCAGCAGCCTCACAGGGGGTTTTAATGAAAAACTGTTTTTT. Translated: CASSLTGGFNEKLFF. V is TRBV6-1 and J is TRBJ1-4; 8 bases agree with TRBD1. CDR1 MNHNS and CDR2 SASEGT come from the germline V gene. The CDR3 sequence is 15 residues long. V dropped 6 bases and J dropped 4; count of bases not matched to a gene: 7.

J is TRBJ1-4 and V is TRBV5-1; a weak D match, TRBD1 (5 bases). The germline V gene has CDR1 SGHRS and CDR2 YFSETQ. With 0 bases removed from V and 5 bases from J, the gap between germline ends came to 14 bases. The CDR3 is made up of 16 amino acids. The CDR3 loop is CASSLDGGAPNEKLFF. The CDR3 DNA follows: TGCGCCAGCAGCTTGGATGGCGGGGCTCCGAATGAAAAACTGTTTTTT.

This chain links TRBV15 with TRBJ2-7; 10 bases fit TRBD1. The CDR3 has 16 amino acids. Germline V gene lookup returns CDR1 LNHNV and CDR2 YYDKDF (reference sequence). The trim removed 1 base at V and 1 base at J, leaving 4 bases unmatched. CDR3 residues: CATSRVSGQGSYEQYF. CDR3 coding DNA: TGTGCCACCAGCAGAGTGTCGGGACAGGGGTCCTACGAGCAGTACTTC.

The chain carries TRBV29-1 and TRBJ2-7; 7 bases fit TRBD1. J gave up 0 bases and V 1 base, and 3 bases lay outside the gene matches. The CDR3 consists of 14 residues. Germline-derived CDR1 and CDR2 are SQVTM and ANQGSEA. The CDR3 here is CSVEGRGHSYEQYF. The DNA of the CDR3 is TGCAGCGTTGAAGGTAGGGGGCACTCCTACGAGCAGTACTTC.

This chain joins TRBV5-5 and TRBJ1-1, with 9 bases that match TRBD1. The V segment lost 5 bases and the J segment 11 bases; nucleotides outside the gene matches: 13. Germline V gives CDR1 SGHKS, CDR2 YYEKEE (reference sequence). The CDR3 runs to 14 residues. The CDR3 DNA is TGTGCCAGCAGTTTCAGACCGGGACAGGGATCGGCTTTCTTT. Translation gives CASSFRPGQGSAFF.

CDR3 nucleotides: TGTGCCATCAGCCCGTGGCCTAGCACAGATACGCAGTATTTT. Its translation: CAISPWPSTDTQYF. V gene TRBV10-3 combines with J gene TRBJ2-3; D remains ambiguous. Per the germline V gene, CDR1 is ENHRY and CDR2 is SYGVKD. V was trimmed by 6 bases and J by 0 bases, leaving 10 bases between them. CDR3 length equals 14 residues.